This T cell receptor (beta chain) was identified in a study of monozygotic twins with inflammatory bowel disease. The germline V gene has CDR1 SGHNT and CDR2 YYREEE (reference sequence). CDR3 length: 15 residues. Using the 5' RACE reads, TCRdb records one entry per CDR3 protein without DNA. The repertoire shows roughly 300,000 distinct CDR3 sequences; the top ten hold more than 4.5%. The clonotype was recovered from a human donor with ulcerative colitis or Crohn's disease, or a healthy co-twin of an affected twin (not recorded which). The sequenced material came from blood. The rearrangement uses TRBV5-4 and TRBJ1-1; TCRdb names TRBD1, which stays unverified in the absence of DNA. CDR3 amino acids: CASRGQGPRLLEAFF.